The sequence of this TCR beta chain was determined in a study of cytomegalovirus exposure and HLA in healthy donors. Study-level results: The authors listed approximately 150 TCR beta chains as cytomegalovirus-associated. Reported performance of the classifier showed diagnosis of cytomegalovirus status with high specificity and sensitivity.

The validation cohort, a group of 90 to 150 subjects, included the donors and was separate from the approximately 650-subject first cohort. Germline loops: CDR1 SGHRS, CDR2 YFSETQ. The CDR3 is 15 residues long. The V end lost 3 bases, the J end lost 4 bases, and 14 bases lay between the germline ends. Concerning this clone itself: Its target is not known.

The repertoire was sequenced with immunoSEQ multiplex PCR; TCRdb's copy has only in-frame clones and lacks some. The sample carries some 98,000 clones, around 90% recorded once. This rearrangement joins TRBV5-1 to TRBJ2-4; maybe TRBD2 (6 bases). The clonotype originates from a woman aged 25-40 years in good health and CMV-seronegative. The source material was PBMCs. CDR3 region: CASSSTGGTKNIQYF. The CDR3, as DNA: TGCGCCAGCAGCTCGACCGGCGGGACGAAAAACATTCAGTACTTC.